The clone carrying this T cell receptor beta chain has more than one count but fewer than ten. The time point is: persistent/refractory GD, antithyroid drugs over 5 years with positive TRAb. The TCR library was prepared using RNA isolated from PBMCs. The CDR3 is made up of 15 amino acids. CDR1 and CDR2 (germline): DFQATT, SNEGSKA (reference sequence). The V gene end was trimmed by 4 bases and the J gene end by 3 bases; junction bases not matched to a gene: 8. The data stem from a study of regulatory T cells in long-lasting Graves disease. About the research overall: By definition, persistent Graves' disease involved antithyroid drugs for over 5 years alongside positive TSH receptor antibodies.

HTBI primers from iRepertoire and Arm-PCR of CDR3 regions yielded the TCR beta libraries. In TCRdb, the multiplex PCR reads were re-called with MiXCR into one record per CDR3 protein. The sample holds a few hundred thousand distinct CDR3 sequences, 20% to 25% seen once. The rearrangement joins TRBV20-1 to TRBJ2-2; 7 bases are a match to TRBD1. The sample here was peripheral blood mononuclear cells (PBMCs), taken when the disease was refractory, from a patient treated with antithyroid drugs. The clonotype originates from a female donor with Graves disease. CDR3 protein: CSATRQGPDTGELFF. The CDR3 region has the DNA TGCAGTGCTACCCGACAGGGTCCGGACACCGGGGAGCTGTTTTTT.